The rows below give T cell receptor beta chains drawn from one sample of a study of blood T cell repertoires in COVID-19. Clones were sequenced by immunoSEQ multiplex PCR, and TCRdb holds only the in-frame ones, with some missing. This sample has about 33,000 clones, with 70% to 90% found just once. The sequencing sample was made of peripheral blood. Every receptor here comes from a human donor in a cohort sampled during active COVID-19. Each CDR3 is given without its conserved first and last residue. The order of the fields is CDR3 protein, V gene, J gene.

CDR3 protein: ASSFTDRVTTEAF
V gene: TRBV28
J gene: TRBJ1-1

CDR3 protein: ASSLLVPDTQY
V gene: TRBV12-3/TRBV12-4
J gene: TRBJ2-3

CDR3 protein: ASSLRPSRGPNEKLF
V gene: TRBV7-9
J gene: TRBJ1-4

CDR3 protein: ASSPPGGSYNSPLH
V gene: TRBV28
J gene: TRBJ1-6

CDR3 protein: ASSLGARGLETQY
V gene: TRBV5-1
J gene: TRBJ2-5

CDR3 protein: ASSHRDFQTGELF
V gene: TRBV3-1/TRBV3-2
J gene: TRBJ2-2

CDR3 protein: ASSLAGFSSGANVLT
V gene: TRBV7-2
J gene: TRBJ2-6

CDR3 protein: ASSVSAYEQY
V gene: TRBV5-5
J gene: TRBJ2-7

CDR3 protein: ASSQVPGHKRNTIY
V gene: TRBV4-1
J gene: TRBJ1-3

CDR3 protein: ASSSRVYSNQPQH
V gene: TRBV27
J gene: TRBJ1-5

CDR3 protein: ASSWASGEETQY
V gene: TRBV7-2
J gene: TRBJ2-5

CDR3 protein: ASSIPAFGDNQPQH
V gene: TRBV19
J gene: TRBJ1-5

CDR3 protein: ASSPSGGFTDTQY
V gene: TRBV18
J gene: TRBJ2-3

CDR3 protein: ASSPRATSDGELF
V gene: TRBV18
J gene: TRBJ2-2

CDR3 protein: ASREGGEVAKNIQY
V gene: TRBV28
J gene: TRBJ2-4

CDR3 protein: ASSEAGTGEYEKLF
V gene: TRBV6-1
J gene: TRBJ1-4

CDR3 protein: ASSLSGNNQPQH
V gene: TRBV28
J gene: TRBJ1-5

CDR3 protein: ASSFRVNTDTQY
V gene: TRBV7-2
J gene: TRBJ2-3

CDR3 protein: VRSSRGWTRYGYT
V gene: TRBV7-5
J gene: TRBJ1-2

CDR3 protein: ASSPGYRETDTQY
V gene: TRBV18
J gene: TRBJ2-3

CDR3 protein: ATPPLAGEVYNEQF
V gene: TRBV2
J gene: TRBJ2-1

CDR3 protein: ASSLDRNTGELF
V gene: TRBV7-3
J gene: TRBJ2-2

CDR3 protein: ASSPDPYREGYEQY
V gene: TRBV5-1
J gene: TRBJ2-7

CDR3 protein: ASSRDRHGGYT
V gene: TRBV5-4
J gene: TRBJ1-2

CDR3 protein: ASRPPGQKILH
V gene: TRBV6-5
J gene: TRBJ1-6

CDR3 protein: ASSLRKPSEQF
V gene: TRBV27
J gene: TRBJ2-1

CDR3 protein: ASSEVTGTGGGNADTQY
V gene: TRBV2
J gene: TRBJ2-3

CDR3 protein: ASRPGQSTPYYGYT
V gene: TRBV27
J gene: TRBJ1-2

CDR3 protein: ASSIFRDSTGELF
V gene: TRBV19
J gene: TRBJ2-2

CDR3 protein: ASTDGGPMDIQY
V gene: TRBV5-1
J gene: TRBJ2-4

CDR3 protein: ASSEAGGGELF
V gene: TRBV25-1
J gene: TRBJ2-2

CDR3 protein: ASTKGGSNTGELF
V gene: TRBV6-5
J gene: TRBJ2-2

CDR3 protein: ASSLVGGVPSYNSPLH
V gene: TRBV5-6
J gene: TRBJ1-6

CDR3 protein: ASSQDADRAWNEQF
V gene: TRBV4-1
J gene: TRBJ2-1

CDR3 protein: ASSRMSGASAKNIQY
V gene: TRBV7-2
J gene: TRBJ2-4

CDR3 protein: ASSRGGRTTDTQY
V gene: TRBV4-3
J gene: TRBJ2-3

CDR3 protein: APRSDNSYEQY
V gene: TRBV24-1
J gene: TRBJ2-7

CDR3 protein: ASSRELANYGYT
V gene: TRBV28
J gene: TRBJ1-2

CDR3 protein: SANRLQGDGDTQY
V gene: TRBV29-1
J gene: TRBJ2-3

CDR3 protein: ASSPTLDSLRGEQY
V gene: TRBV9
J gene: TRBJ2-7

CDR3 protein: ASTGTYEQY
V gene: TRBV6-5
J gene: TRBJ2-7

CDR3 protein: ATEGRSYEQY
V gene: TRBV28
J gene: TRBJ2-7

CDR3 protein: ASSPRRAGLAVEVETQY
V gene: TRBV18
J gene: TRBJ2-5

CDR3 protein: ASSQDSVTGELF
V gene: TRBV4-2
J gene: TRBJ2-2

CDR3 protein: ASSWDGRLVSIGGYT
V gene: TRBV5-1
J gene: TRBJ1-2

CDR3 protein: ASSPTSGIEQY
V gene: TRBV4-1
J gene: TRBJ2-7

CDR3 protein: ASSETIRGTEAF
V gene: TRBV10-1
J gene: TRBJ1-1

CDR3 protein: ASSDSGLAKNIQY
V gene: TRBV13
J gene: TRBJ2-4

CDR3 protein: ASSSSGGSTEAF
V gene: TRBV7-2
J gene: TRBJ1-1

CDR3 protein: ASSLGGLAGGLNEQY
V gene: TRBV27
J gene: TRBJ2-7